Below, one TCR beta chain is given with its context. No antigen is known for it. Base-call qualities are not available, and no considerably larger clone is one nucleotide away. Library method: the immunoSEQ multiplex PCR assay. RNA was extracted from all samples and reverse transcribed into cDNA, which served as template for TCR sequencing. First-strand cDNA was synthesized with SuperScript III using a 2:1 mix of oligo-dT and random hexamers. A synthetic immune receptor repertoire was used to measure amplification bias, and any remaining bias was corrected computationally. The paper's data handling went like this. Raw reads were preprocessed to remove errors, and CDR3 was defined by IMGT conventions from the conserved cysteine to phenylalanine. Clonality was computed by normalizing Shannon entropy by log2 of the number of productive unique TCRs and subtracting the result from 1. Whether scalp clones were CD4 or CD8 was inferred by matching scalp TCRbeta sequences against CD4 and CD8 repertoires sorted from blood. TCRdb holds this immuneACCESS table with in-frame rearrangements only. Some clones are missing; in checked studies, unresolved V genes explain under half, and the rest has no known cause. The V and J calls and the clone size are those of that table, but D and trimming were determined from the DNA. For this sample the table gives about 99,000 clones, of which 70% to 90% were detected only once. More than 9.5% of the sample belongs to the ten largest clones.

The data stem from a study of CD8+ T cells in alopecia areata (dated by TCRdb to the late 2010s). Background for the entire study: The treated patients, all with moderate-to-severe alopecia areata, were enrolled in an open-label pilot trial of oral tofacitinib given at 5 to 10 mg twice daily. Biopsies were taken from tofacitinib-treated patients at baseline and at 4 and 24 weeks of treatment, and a later scalp biopsy was taken in several of the tofacitinib-treated patients. TCRbeta CDR3 regions were amplified by immunoSEQ multiplex PCR using 35 Vbeta forward and 13 Jbeta reverse primers. Human TCRbeta sequencing covered scalp tissue and sorted CD4+ and CD8+ peripheral blood T cells from patchy and totalis/universalis alopecia areata patients and healthy controls. RNA was obtained with the PAXgene miRNA kit for fixed scalp, the miRNeasy kit for PBMCs, and the RNeasy kit for mouse skin. For the treated patients, the SALT score, which quantifies what percentage of scalp surface area is affected, served as the measure of disease severity. Clonality in the scalp was compared among normal scalp (n=4), patchy alopecia areata scalp (n=8), and alopecia totalis/universalis scalp (n=8). Tofacitinib was given for 6 to 18 months, followed by 6 months of follow-up off drug to assess delayed response and recurrence. High-throughput TCRbeta sequencing was used to examine T cell clonal expansion in alopecia areata in both the C3H/HeJ mouse model and human patients.

What the research found in general, with its limitations: Higher clonality and more expanded CD8+ clones were observed in lesional scalp than in normal scalp, particularly in alopecia totalis/universalis, a finding suggestive of antigenic drive. TCR sequences shared between patients were less clear than in mice, possibly partly because of HLA diversity in the patient population. Because the treated cohort was small and had just a single nonresponder, larger studies are needed to establish links between baseline CD8+ expansion and response. Tofacitinib significantly lowered scalp clonality and the number of expanded CD8+ clones among the top 100 scalp clones. Scalp TCR repertoire analysis is complicated because resident alphabeta T cells in normal human skin are also sequenced, whereas mouse skin is dominated by gammadelta T cells. During tofacitinib treatment, many expanded lesional clones remained in scalp and blood, and this persistence may partly explain relapse after treatment is stopped.

Taken with the paper, the label for treatment or condition translates to: oral pan-JAK inhibitor, 5-10 mg twice daily. Lesional scalp punch biopsies and peripheral blood were obtained from alopecia areata patients. PBMCs were isolated by density centrifugation and stained for CD3, CD4 and CD8, and CD4+ and CD8+ T cells were sorted on a FACSAria. Via the germline V gene, CDR1 is MNHEY and CDR2 SVGAGI. The CDR3 spans 14 residues, from the cysteine through the phenylalanine. The read is trimmed to its CDR3 DNA, 42 bases read in frame from base 1. Germline trimming amounts to 6 bases on V and 6 bases on J, with 8 as the count of junction bases outside the gene matches.

This specimen was CD8+ T cells sorted from blood, taken between weeks 30 and 35, from a patient treated with tofacitinib. This receptor chain uses TRBV6-5 and TRBJ2-4; 7 central nucleotides agree with TRBD1. This receptor was taken from a human donor with alopecia areata. CDR3 loop: CASSPGTDLNIQYF. The nucleotide sequence is TGTGCCAGCAGCCCCGGGACAGATCTAAACATTCAGTACTTC.